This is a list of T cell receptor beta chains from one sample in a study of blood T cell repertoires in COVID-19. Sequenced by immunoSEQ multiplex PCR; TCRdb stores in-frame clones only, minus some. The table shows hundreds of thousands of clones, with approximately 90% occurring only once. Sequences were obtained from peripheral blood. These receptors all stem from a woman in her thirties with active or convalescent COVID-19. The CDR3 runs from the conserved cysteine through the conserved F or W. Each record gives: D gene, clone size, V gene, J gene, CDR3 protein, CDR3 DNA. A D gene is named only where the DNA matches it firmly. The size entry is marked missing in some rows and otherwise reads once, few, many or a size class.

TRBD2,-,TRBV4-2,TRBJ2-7,CASSQAASGSKYEQYF,TGTGCCAGCAGCCAAGCCGCTAGCGGGAGTAAATACGAGCAGTACTTC
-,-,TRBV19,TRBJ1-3,CASSIFRGSGNTIYF,TGTGCCAGTAGTATATTCAGGGGCTCTGGAAACACCATATATTTT
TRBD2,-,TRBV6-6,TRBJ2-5,CASSRKWGLAGGSGETQYF,TGTGCCAGCAGCCGAAAGTGGGGACTAGCGGGAGGAAGCGGGGAGACCCAGTACTTC
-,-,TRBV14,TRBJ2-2,CASSQVAGGTGELFF,TGTGCCAGCAGCCAAGTAGCCGGGGGCACCGGGGAGCTGTTTTTT
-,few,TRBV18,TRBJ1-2,CASSEEYTNYGYTF,TGTGCCAGCTCGGAGGAGTACACTAACTATGGCTACACCTTC
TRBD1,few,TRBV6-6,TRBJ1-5,CASSDREPQPQHF,TGTGCCAGCAGCGACAGGGAGCCTCAGCCCCAGCATTTT
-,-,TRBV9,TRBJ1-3,CASSSPSGDSGNTIYF,TGTGCCAGCAGCTCTCCTAGCGGTGACTCTGGAAACACCATATATTTT
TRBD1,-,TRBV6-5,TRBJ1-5,CASRAGQGQWGPQHF,TGTGCCAGCAGGGCAGGACAGGGCCAATGGGGGCCCCAGCATTTT
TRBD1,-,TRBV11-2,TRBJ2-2,CASSLTGAKPGELFF,TGTGCCAGCAGCTTGACAGGGGCCAAGCCCGGGGAGCTGTTTTTT
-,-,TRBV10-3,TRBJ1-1,CAISAFTGQNTEAFF,TGTGCCATCAGTGCTTTTACCGGACAGAACACTGAAGCTTTCTTT
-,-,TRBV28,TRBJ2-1,CASSTSRGFRDNEQFF,TGTGCCAGCAGTACCTCCCGGGGGTTTAGGGACAATGAGCAGTTCTTC
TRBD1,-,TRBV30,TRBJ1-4,CASQKTGGINEKLFF,TGTGCCTCGCAGAAAACAGGGGGAATTAATGAAAAACTGTTTTTT
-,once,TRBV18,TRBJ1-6,CASSPGIGSPLHF,TGTGCCAGCTCACCCGGGATAGGTTCACCCCTCCACTTT
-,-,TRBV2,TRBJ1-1,CASRGTWGDTEAFF,TGTGCCAGCAGGGGTACATGGGGGGACACTGAAGCTTTCTTT
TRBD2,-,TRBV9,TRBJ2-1,CASSPRLASYNEQFF,TGTGCCAGCAGCCCCCGACTAGCGTCCTACAATGAGCAGTTCTTC
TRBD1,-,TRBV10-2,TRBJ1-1,CASSEQGTNTEAFF,TGCGCCAGCAGTGAACAGGGGACGAACACTGAAGCTTTCTTT
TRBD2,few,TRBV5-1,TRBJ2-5,CASSPSGGPGETQYF,TGCGCCAGCAGCCCCTCGGGGGGGCCAGGAGAGACCCAGTACTTC
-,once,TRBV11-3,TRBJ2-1,CASSLVSSGGGSYNEQFF,TGTGCCAGCAGCTTAGTCTCCAGTGGAGGCGGCTCCTACAATGAGCAGTTCTTC
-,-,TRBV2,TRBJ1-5,CASNQRQHNQPQHF,TGTGCCAGCAACCAAAGACAACACAATCAGCCCCAGCATTTT
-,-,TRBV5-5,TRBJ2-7,CASSLGLDYYEQYF,TGTGCCAGCAGCTTGGGGCTAGACTACTACGAGCAGTACTTC
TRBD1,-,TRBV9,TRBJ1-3,CASSRSGTGASGNTIYF,TGTGCCAGCAGCCGATCCGGGACAGGGGCCTCTGGAAACACCATATATTTT
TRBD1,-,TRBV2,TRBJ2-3,CASSLSGGPDTQYF,TGTGCCAGCAGCTTATCAGGGGGCCCAGATACGCAGTATTTT
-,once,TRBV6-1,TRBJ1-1,CASSEGGTTEAFF,TGTGCCAGCAGTGAGGGAGGGACCACTGAAGCTTTCTTT
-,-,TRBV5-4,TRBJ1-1,CASSPDRMNTEAFF,TGTGCCAGCAGCCCCGACAGAATGAACACTGAAGCTTTCTTT
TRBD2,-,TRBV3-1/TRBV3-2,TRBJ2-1,CASSRLAGGNEQFF,TGTGCCAGCAGTAGACTAGCGGGAGGAAATGAGCAGTTCTTC
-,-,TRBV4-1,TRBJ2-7,CASSHLSAGPFYEQYF,TGCGCCAGCAGCCACCTGAGCGCGGGTCCATTTTACGAGCAGTACTTC
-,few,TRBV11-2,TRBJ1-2,CASSLDRQAENYGYTF,TGTGCCAGCAGCTTAGATCGACAGGCAGAGAACTATGGCTACACCTTC
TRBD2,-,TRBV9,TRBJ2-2,CASSMRTSGKNTGELFF,TGTGCCAGCAGCATGCGGACTAGCGGAAAGAACACCGGGGAGCTGTTTTTT
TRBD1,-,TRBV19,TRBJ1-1,CASSMTGANTEAFF,TGTGCCAGTAGTATGACAGGGGCTAACACTGAAGCTTTCTTT
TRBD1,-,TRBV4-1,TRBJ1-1,CASSQAIQGDPEAFF,TGCGCCAGCAGCCAAGCCATACAGGGGGACCCTGAAGCTTTCTTT
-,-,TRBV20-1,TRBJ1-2,CSASGNFLAEYGYTF,TGCAGTGCTAGTGGAAATTTTTTGGCAGAATATGGCTACACCTTC
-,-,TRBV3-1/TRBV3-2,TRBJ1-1,CASSGGGAHSGLDTEAFF,TGTGCCAGCAGCGGCGGAGGGGCCCATTCCGGGCTGGACACTGAAGCTTTCTTT
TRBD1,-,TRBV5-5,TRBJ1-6,CASSPGGTGGYYNSPLHF,TGTGCCAGCAGCCCTGGGGGGACAGGGGGCTACTATAATTCACCCCTCCACTTT
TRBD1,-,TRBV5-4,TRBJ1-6,CASSLGQGPVNSPLHF,TGTGCCAGCAGCTTGGGACAGGGGCCCGTAAATTCACCCCTCCACTTT
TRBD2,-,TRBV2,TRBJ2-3,CASSLRRLAGGGDTQYF,TGTGCCAGCAGTTTACGACGACTAGCGGGGGGCGGAGATACGCAGTATTTT
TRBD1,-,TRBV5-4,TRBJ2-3,CASSFLDRVEDTQYF,TGTGCCAGCAGCTTCCTGGACAGGGTCGAAGATACGCAGTATTTT
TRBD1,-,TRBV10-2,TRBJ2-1,CASSGTGVTYNEQFF,TGCGCCAGCAGCGGGACAGGGGTTACCTACAATGAGCAGTTCTTC
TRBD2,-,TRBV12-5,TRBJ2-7,CASGLGLAGAYEQYF,TGTGCTAGTGGTTTGGGGCTAGCGGGGGCCTACGAGCAGTACTTC
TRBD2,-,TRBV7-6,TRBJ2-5,CASSLDSGRFLRETQYF,TGTGCCAGCAGCTTAGATAGCGGGAGATTTCTCCGTGAGACCCAGTACTTC
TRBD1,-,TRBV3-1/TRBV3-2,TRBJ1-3,CASSQGGTGIGNTIYF,TGTGCCAGCAGCCAAGGTGGGACAGGGATTGGAAACACCATATATTTT
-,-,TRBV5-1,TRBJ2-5,CASSTGQGGETQYF,TGCGCCAGCAGCACCGGACAGGGAGGGGAGACCCAGTACTTC